Listed here is a single TCR beta chain. These data are taken from a study of blood T cell repertoires in COVID-19. Libraries were prepared by immunoSEQ multiplex PCR; TCRdb keeps only in-frame clonotypes and omits some of them. The data show roughly 160,000 clones, with approximately 85% seen just once and more than 5% held by the top ten. V lost 5 bases to trimming and J lost 3 bases; unmatched junction nucleotides: 5. CDR3 size: 15 residues. Germline values: CDR1 SGHNT, CDR2 YENEEA. The chain recombines TRBV11-3 with TRBJ1-5; TRBD1 agrees at 9 bases. The receptor comes from a woman in her 50s with COVID-19, enrolled during active disease. The specimen sequenced was peripheral blood. The CDR3 sequence is CASSMGQGNNQPQHF. CDR3 nucleotide sequence: TGTGCCAGCAGCATGGGACAGGGCAACAATCAGCCCCAGCATTTT. Variable domain in full (rest from reference TRBV11-3 and TRBJ1-5): EAGVVQSPRYKIIEKKQPVAFWCNPISGHNTLYWYLQNLGQGPELLIRYENEEAVDDSQLPKDRFSAERLKGVDSTLKIQPAELGDSAVYLCASSMGQGNNQPQHFGDGTRLSIL.